The 9 T cell receptor beta chains given below trace back to one sample, sequenced in a study of neurological immune-mediated disorders (dated by TCRdb to about 2019). Library method: 5' RACE. The reads were generated on an Illumina HiSeq 2500. TCRdb passed the public sequencing reads through fastp at Q25 and MiXCR, retaining productive beta sequences. Rows with a matching CDR3 protein are joined into one entry that keeps the most common DNA and genes. The sample table holds over 35,000 distinct CDR3 sequences, of which roughly 2.5% were seen once. Less than 3% of the sample comes from the top ten. The sample comprised PBMCs. These receptors came from a man over 45 with multiple sclerosis.

This clonotype showed up many times. The chain recombines TRBV7-8 with TRBJ1-5, with a weak D call TRBD1 (5 bases). Trimming stripped 5 bases from V and 2 bases from J, with 13 bases between. Germline V lookup: CDR1 SGHVS, CDR2 FQNEAQ. The CDR3 has 15 residues. The CDR3 loop reads CASSLSGGGNQPQHF. DNA for the CDR3: TGTGCCAGCAGCCTCAGCGGGGGTGGCAATCAGCCCCAGCATTTT. Full variable domain (rest looked up from reference TRBV7-8 and TRBJ1-5): GAGVSQSPRYKVAKRGQDVALRCDPISGHVSLFWYQQALGQGPEFLTYFQNEAQLDKSGLPSDRFFAERPEGSVSTLKIQRTQQEDSAVYLCASSLSGGGNQPQHFGDGTRLSIL.

This clonotype was recorded many times. This chain uses TRBV28 with TRBJ2-3, with 9 bases aligning to TRBD2. The length of the CDR3 is 18 residues. The germline CDR1 and CDR2 sequences are MDHEN and SYDVKM. V lost 4 bases, J lost 0 bases, and 11 bases stayed unmatched. The CDR3 region is CASSSPAGGTGSTDTQYF. The DNA for the CDR3 is TGTGCCAGCAGTTCCCCAGCGGGGGGCACGGGAAGCACAGATACGCAGTATTTT. Together with reference TRBV28 and TRBJ2-3, the CDR3 gives the full variable domain: DVKVTQSSRYLVKRTGEKVFLECVQDMDHENMFWYRQDPGLGLRLIYFSYDVKMKEKGDIPEGYSVSREKKERFSLILESASTNQTSMYLCASSSPAGGTGSTDTQYFGPGTRLTVL.

This clonotype was counted at least ten times. J is TRBJ2-1 and V is TRBV4-2, with 7 bases fitting TRBD1. V lost 2 bases and J lost 2; bases outside the gene matches: 6. This CDR3 has 16 amino acids. Germline V gene data show CDR1 as LGHNA and CDR2 as YNFKEQ. The CDR3 bases are TGTGCCAGCAGCCAAACAGAGGGGGCTACCTACAATGAGCAGTTCTTC. Amino acids: CASSQTEGATYNEQFF.

This clonotype was observed many times. This rearrangement joins TRBV7-2 to TRBJ1-3; no definite D call. Trimming took 2 bases from V and 2 from J, leaving 7 bases between them. The CDR3 spans 14 residues. Germline V lookup: CDR1 SGHTA, CDR2 FQGNSA. The CDR3 sequence is CASSLSRAGNTIYF. Here the CDR3 DNA reads TGTGCCAGCAGCTTAAGCCGGGCTGGAAACACCATATATTTT.

This clonotype was detected many times. The chain recombines TRBV15 with TRBJ2-1, with D perhaps matching TRBD1 (5 bases). The germline V and J ends were trimmed by 3 bases and 11 bases, with 14 bases remaining between them. The germline CDR1 and CDR2 sequences are LNHNV and YYDKDF (reference sequence). The CDR3 length is 13 residues. For the CDR3, the DNA is TGTGCCACCAGCAGGGCTTTAGGGGTAAAGCAGTTCTTC. Translating gives CATSRALGVKQFF.

This clonotype was observed at least ten times. The chain recombines TRBV5-1 with TRBJ1-1, with a tentative D call TRBD1 (5 bases). Deletions cut 4 bases from V and 2 bases from J, with 12 bases between. This CDR3 is built from 14 residues. The germline V gene has CDR1 SGHRS and CDR2 YFSETQ. CDR3 protein: CASSPMTVNTEAFF. Written as DNA, the CDR3 is TGCGCCAGCAGCCCGATGACAGTAAACACTGAAGCTTTCTTT.

About this clonotype: This sequence may be a read error, since a much larger clone differs from it by one base. The chain is built from TRBV6-6 and TRBJ2-4, with D tentatively TRBD1 or TRBD2 (6 bases each). The V gene's germline CDR1 is MNHNY and CDR2 SVGAGI (reference sequence). V was trimmed by 5 bases and J by 10 bases, leaving 21 bases between them. The CDR3 runs 15 residues. In nucleotides, the CDR3 is TGTGCCAGCAGTCCAAACCCAGGGGCGGGGAAAATTCAGTACTTC. It specifies CASSPNPGAGKIQYF.

This clonotype has ten or more counts. The J gene is TRBJ2-7, the V gene TRBV12-3 or TRBV12-4; TRBD2 agrees at 8 bases. J was trimmed by 0 bases and V by 4 bases; bases with no gene match: 8. This CDR3 spans 16 amino acids. Here the CDR3 DNA reads TGTGCCAGCAGTTCCCCGAGTAGCGGGGTCTCCTACGAGCAGTACTTC. It yields the protein CASSSPSSGVSYEQYF.

This clonotype has at least ten counts. The CDR3 reads CASSPSEGPTYEQYF. DNA for the CDR3: TGTGCCAGCAGCCCCAGCGAGGGCCCTACCTACGAGCAGTACTTC. The gene calls are TRBV7-9 and TRBJ2-7, with D tentatively TRBD2 (5 bases). Looked up from germline, CDR1 is SEHNR and CDR2 is FQNEAQ (reference sequence). Trimming removed 5 bases at V and 2 bases at J, with 16 bases between. The CDR3 is 15 amino acids.